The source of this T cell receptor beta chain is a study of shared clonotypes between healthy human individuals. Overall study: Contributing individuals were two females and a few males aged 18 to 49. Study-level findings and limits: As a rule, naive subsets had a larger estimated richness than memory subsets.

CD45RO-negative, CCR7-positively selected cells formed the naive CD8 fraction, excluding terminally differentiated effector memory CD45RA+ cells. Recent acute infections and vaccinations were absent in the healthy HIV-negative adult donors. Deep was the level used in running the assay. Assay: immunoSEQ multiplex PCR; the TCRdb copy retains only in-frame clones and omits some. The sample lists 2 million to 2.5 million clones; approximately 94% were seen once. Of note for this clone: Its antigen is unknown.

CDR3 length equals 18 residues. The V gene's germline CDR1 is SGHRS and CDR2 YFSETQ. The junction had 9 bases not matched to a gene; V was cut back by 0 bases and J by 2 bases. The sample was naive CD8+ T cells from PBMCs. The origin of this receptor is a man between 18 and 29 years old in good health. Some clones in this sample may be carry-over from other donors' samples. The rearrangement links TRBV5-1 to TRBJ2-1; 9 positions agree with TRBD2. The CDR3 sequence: CASSLAGVAGGPYNEQFF. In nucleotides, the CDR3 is TGCGCCAGCAGCTTGGCCGGGGTGGCGGGAGGGCCCTACAATGAGCAGTTCTTC.